This T cell receptor beta chain was sequenced in a study of T cells in Graves' hyperthyroidism and ophthalmopathy. Overall study results and limits: The model foresaw ophthalmopathy a median around 6 months prior to onset.

From more than 9.5 ml of fresh peripheral blood, PBMCs were isolated. Amplified regions were TCR beta CDR3 sequences from RNA transcripts. The HTBI set primed first-round TCR CDR3 RT-PCR. TCRdb reanalysed the multiplex PCR reads using MiXCR and keeps one entry per CDR3 protein. The data contain 550,000 to 800,000 distinct CDR3 sequences, roughly 17% of them singletons. This clonotype was observed at least ten times. Its antigen is still unknown. The source of this sequence is a man between 45 and 60 years old with Graves' hyperthyroidism. Sequenced: blood.

Written as DNA, the CDR3 is TGTGCCAGCAGTCAAGGCCTAGCGGGCGGACGGTACTTC. Its translation is CASSQGLAGGRYF. The chain carries TRBV7-2 and TRBJ2-5; 8 nucleotides line up with TRBD2. Trimming at V came to 6 bases and at J to 13 bases, leaving 13 bases not matched to a gene. This CDR3 has 13 residues. Germline CDR1 is SGHTA and CDR2 is FQGNSA.